Listed below are T cell receptor beta chains from one sample, sequenced in a study of tumor-infiltrating lymphocytes in primary liver carcinoma. One entry per CDR3 protein, called by TCRdb with MiXCR from the multiplex PCR reads. This sample carries approximately 310,000 distinct CDR3 sequences, 50% to 70% of them seen once, and the ten largest clones take roughly 9%. Specimen: peripheral blood. These receptors were obtained from a man in his forties with primary liver carcinoma and hepatitis B virus infection. The CDR3 runs from the conserved cysteine through the conserved F or W. Fields, in order: J gene, V gene, CDR3 protein.

j_gene: TRBJ2-5; v_gene: TRBV9; CDR3aa: CASSVQVLGTQYF
j_gene: TRBJ2-7; v_gene: TRBV28; CDR3aa: CASRDRSYGQYF
j_gene: TRBJ2-5; v_gene: TRBV5-5; CDR3aa: CASSLRLAGGPMETQYF
j_gene: TRBJ2-3; v_gene: TRBV6-5; CDR3aa: CASRVTGRLTDTQYF
j_gene: TRBJ1-1; v_gene: TRBV11-2; CDR3aa: CASTLRTGIDTEAFF
j_gene: TRBJ1-1; v_gene: TRBV29-1; CDR3aa: CSVEGTQVPFREAFF
j_gene: TRBJ2-1; v_gene: TRBV5-4; CDR3aa: CASSSQTSGRALEQFF
j_gene: TRBJ2-1; v_gene: TRBV4-2; CDR3aa: CASSQDQWRDSRYNEQFF
j_gene: TRBJ2-3; v_gene: TRBV20-1; CDR3aa: CSVSQPTDTQYF
j_gene: TRBJ2-7; v_gene: TRBV2; CDR3aa: CASKGPPSVAYEQYF
j_gene: TRBJ1-1; v_gene: TRBV29-1; CDR3aa: CNVGDRGGTEAFF
j_gene: TRBJ2-7; v_gene: TRBV6-1; CDR3aa: CASSSSGTPPDEQYF
j_gene: TRBJ1-6; v_gene: TRBV12-3/TRBV12-4; CDR3aa: CAGSRRGYYNSQLYF
j_gene: TRBJ2-5; v_gene: TRBV5-6; CDR3aa: CASSWRPGLVQETQYF